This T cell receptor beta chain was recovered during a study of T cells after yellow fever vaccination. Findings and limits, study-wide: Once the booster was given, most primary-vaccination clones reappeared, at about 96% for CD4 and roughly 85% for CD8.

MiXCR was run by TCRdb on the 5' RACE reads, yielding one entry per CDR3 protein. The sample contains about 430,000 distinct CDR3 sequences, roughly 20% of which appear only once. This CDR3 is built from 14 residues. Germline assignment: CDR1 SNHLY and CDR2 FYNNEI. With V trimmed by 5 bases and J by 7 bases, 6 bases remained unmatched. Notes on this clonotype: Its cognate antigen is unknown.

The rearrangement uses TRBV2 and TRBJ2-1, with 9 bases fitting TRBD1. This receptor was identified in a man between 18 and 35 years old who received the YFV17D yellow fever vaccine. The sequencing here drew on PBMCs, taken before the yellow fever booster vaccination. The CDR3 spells CASSIQGAENEQFF. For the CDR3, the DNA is TGTGCCAGCAGTATACAGGGGGCAGAAAATGAGCAGTTCTTC. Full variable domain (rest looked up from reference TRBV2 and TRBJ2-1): EPEVTQTPSHQVTQMGQEVILRCVPISNHLYFYWYRQILGQKVEFLVSFYNNEISEKSEIFDDQFSVERPDGSNFTLKIRSTKLEDSAMYFCASSIQGAENEQFFGPGTRLTVL.